The clone carrying this TCR beta chain was observed at least ten times. From germline, CDR1 is SGHTA and CDR2 FQGNSA. The CDR3 contains 13 residues. Losses at the gene ends were 4 bases for V and 9 bases for J; bases not matched to a gene: 5. The authors reverse transcribed all of the isolated RNA, so sequencing captured expressed TCRB transcripts. Assay: immunoSEQ multiplex PCR; the TCRdb copy retains only in-frame clones and omits some. The table has roughly 150,000 clones, approximately 9% seen once. The entry originates in a study of beta chain features in type 1 diabetes. The TCR comes from a woman younger than 30 in good health. The chain couples TRBV7-2 to TRBJ2-1; 8 bases line up with TRBD1. Material for sequencing was central memory CD4+ T cells from blood. CDR3 in amino acids: CASSSDRDGEQFF. CDR3 sequence (DNA): TGTGCCAGCAGCTCGGACAGGGACGGTGAGCAGTTCTTC.